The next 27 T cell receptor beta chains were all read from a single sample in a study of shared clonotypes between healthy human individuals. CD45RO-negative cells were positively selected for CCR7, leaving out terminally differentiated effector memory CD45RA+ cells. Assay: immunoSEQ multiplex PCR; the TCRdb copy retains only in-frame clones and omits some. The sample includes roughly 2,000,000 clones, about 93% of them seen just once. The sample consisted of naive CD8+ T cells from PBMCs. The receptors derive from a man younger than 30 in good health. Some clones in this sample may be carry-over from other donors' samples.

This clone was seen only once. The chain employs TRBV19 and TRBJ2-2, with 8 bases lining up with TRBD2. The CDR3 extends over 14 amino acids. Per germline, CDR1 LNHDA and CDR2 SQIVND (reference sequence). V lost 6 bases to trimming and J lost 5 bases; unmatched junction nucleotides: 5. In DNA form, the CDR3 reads TGTGCCAGTAGCACCGGGACTAGTACCGGGGAGCTGTTTTTT. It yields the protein CASSTGTSTGELFF. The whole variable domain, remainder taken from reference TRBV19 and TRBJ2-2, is DGGITQSPKYLFRKEGQNVTLSCEQNLNHDAMYWYRQDPGQGLRLIYYSQIVNDFQKGDIAEGYSVSREKKESFPLTVTSAQKNPTAFYLCASSTGTSTGELFFGEGSRLTVL.

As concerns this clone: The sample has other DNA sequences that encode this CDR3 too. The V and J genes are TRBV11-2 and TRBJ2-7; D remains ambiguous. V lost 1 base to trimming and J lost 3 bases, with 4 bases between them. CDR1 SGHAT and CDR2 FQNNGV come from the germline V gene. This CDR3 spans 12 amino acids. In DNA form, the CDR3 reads TGTGCCAGCAGCTTAGTCCACTACGAGCAGTACTTC. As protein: CASSLVHYEQYF. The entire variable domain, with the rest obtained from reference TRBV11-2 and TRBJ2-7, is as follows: EAGVAQSPRYKIIEKRQSVAFWCNPISGHATLYWYQQILGQGPKLLIQFQNNGVVDDSQLPKDRFSAERLKGVDSTLKIQPAKLEDSAVYLCASSLVHYEQYFGPGTRLTVT.

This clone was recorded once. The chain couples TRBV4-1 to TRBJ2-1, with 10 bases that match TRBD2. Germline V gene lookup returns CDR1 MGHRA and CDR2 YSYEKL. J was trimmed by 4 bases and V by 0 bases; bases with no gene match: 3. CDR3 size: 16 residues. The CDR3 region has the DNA TGCGCCAGCAGCCAAGAACAGACTAGCGGGTACAATGAGCAGTTCTTC. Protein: CASSQEQTSGYNEQFF.

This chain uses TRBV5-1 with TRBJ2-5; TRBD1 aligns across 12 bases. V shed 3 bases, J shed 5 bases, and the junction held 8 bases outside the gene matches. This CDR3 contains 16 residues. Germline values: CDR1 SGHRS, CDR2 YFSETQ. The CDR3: CASSWMGQGARETQYF. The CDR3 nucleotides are TGCGCCAGCAGCTGGATGGGACAGGGGGCCCGTGAGACCCAGTACTTC.

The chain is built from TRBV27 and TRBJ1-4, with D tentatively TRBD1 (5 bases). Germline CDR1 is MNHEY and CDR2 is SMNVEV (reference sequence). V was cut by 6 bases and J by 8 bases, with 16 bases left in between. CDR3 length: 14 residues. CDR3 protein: CASRGPYGNEKLFF. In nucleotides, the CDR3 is TGTGCCAGCAGGGGGCCCTACGGAAACGAAAAACTGTTTTTT. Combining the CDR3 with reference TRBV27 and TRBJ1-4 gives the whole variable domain EAQVTQNPRYLITVTGKKLTVTCSQNMNHEYMSWYRQDPGLGLRQIYYSMNVEVTDKGDVPEGYKVSRKEKRNFPLILESPSPNQTSLYFCASRGPYGNEKLFFGSGTQLSVL.

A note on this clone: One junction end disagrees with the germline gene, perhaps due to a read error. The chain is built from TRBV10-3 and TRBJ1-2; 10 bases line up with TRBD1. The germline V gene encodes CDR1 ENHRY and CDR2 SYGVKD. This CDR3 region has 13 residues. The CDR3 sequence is CAITWDRGYDYTF. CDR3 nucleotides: TGTGCCATCACTTGGGACAGGGGTTATGACTACACCTTC.

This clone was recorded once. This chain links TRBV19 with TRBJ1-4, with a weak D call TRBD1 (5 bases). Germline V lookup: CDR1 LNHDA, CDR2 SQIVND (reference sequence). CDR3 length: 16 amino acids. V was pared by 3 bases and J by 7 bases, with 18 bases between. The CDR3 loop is CASSIDPSGAAEKLFF. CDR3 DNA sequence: TGTGCCAGTAGTATTGACCCCTCCGGGGCCGCTGAAAAACTGTTTTTT.

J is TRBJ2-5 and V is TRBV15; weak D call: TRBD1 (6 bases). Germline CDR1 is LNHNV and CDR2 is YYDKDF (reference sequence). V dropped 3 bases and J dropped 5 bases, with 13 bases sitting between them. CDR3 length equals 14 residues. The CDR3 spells CATSRDQGHETQYF. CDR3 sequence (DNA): TGTGCCACCAGCAGGGACCAGGGGCACGAGACCCAGTACTTC.

CDR3 protein: CSVEIGSGRAGEPPDTQYF. CDR3 sequence (DNA): TGCAGCGTTGAAATTGGTAGCGGGAGGGCCGGTGAACCCCCAGATACGCAGTATTTT. The chain recombines TRBV29-1 with TRBJ2-3; 11 bases map to TRBD2. The length of the CDR3 is 19 residues. Losses at the gene ends were 2 bases for V and 4 bases for J; bases not matched to a gene: 17. The germline CDR1 and CDR2 sequences are SQVTM and ANQGSEA.

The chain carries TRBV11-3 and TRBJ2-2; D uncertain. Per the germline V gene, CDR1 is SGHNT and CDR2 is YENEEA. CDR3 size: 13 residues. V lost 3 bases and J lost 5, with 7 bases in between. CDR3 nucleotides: TGTGCCAGCAGCTTTTACGGAACCGGGGAGCTGTTTTTT. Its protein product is CASSFYGTGELFF.

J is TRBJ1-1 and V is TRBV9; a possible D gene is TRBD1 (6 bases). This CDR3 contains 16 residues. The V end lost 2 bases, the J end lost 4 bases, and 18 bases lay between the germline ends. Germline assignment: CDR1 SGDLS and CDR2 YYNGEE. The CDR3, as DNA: TGTGCCAGCAGCGTTTTGCCCCCGGGGGCGGGCACTGAAGCTTTCTTT. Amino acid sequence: CASSVLPPGAGTEAFF.

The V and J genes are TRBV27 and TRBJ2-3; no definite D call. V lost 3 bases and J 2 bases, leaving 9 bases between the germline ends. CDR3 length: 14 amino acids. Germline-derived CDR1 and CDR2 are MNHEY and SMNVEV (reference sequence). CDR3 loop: CASSLAPTTDTQYF. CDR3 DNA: TGTGCCAGCAGTTTGGCGCCAACCACAGATACGCAGTATTTT.

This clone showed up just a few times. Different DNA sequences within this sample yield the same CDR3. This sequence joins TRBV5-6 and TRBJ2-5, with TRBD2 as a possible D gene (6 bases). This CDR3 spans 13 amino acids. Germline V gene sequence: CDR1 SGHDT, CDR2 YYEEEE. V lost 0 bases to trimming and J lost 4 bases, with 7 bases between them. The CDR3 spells CASSLAGGETQYF. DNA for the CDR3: TGTGCCAGCAGCTTGGCCGGGGGAGAGACCCAGTACTTC.

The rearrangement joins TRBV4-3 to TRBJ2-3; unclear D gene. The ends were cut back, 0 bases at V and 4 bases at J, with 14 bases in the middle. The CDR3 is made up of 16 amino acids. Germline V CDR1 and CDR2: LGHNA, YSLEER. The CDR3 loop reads CASSQEVPNLSDTQYF. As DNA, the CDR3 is TGCGCCAGCAGCCAAGAAGTTCCCAACTTGTCAGATACGCAGTATTTT.

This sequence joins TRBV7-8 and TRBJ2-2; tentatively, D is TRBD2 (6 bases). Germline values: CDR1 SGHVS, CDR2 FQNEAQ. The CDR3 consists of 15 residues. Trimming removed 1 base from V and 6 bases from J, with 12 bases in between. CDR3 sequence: CASSLVSGLAGELFF. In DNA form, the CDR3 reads TGTGCCAGCAGCTTAGTAAGCGGGCTCGCCGGGGAGCTGTTTTTT.

The CDR3 region has the DNA TGTGCCAGCAGCGTAGGACTAGCGGGACTCAGCGAGCAGTACTTC. Translating gives CASSVGLAGLSEQYF. The chain joins TRBV9 to TRBJ2-7; 11 positions agree with TRBD2. The J segment lost 6 bases and the V segment lost 0 bases, leaving 5 bases of the junction unmatched. Germline V gene data show CDR1 as SGDLS and CDR2 as YYNGEE. This CDR3 has 15 residues.

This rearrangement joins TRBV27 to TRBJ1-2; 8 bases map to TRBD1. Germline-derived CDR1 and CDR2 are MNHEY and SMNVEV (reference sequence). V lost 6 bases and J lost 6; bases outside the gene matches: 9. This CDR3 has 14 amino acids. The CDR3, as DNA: TGTGCCAGCAGCCCGGGACAGGCCTTGAATGGCTACACCTTC. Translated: CASSPGQALNGYTF.

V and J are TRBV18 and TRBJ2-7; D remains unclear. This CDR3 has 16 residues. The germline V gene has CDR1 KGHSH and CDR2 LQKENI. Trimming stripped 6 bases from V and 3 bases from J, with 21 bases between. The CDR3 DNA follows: TGTGCCAGCTCCCACGCGGTCGGGCAGGAGAGCTACGAGCAGTACTTC. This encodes CASSHAVGQESYEQYF. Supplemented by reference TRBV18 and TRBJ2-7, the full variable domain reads NAGVMQNPRHLVRRRGQEARLRCSPMKGHSHVYWYRQLPEEGLKFMVYLQKENIIDESGMPKERFSAEFPKEGPSILRIQQVVRGDSAAYFCASSHAVGQESYEQYFGPGTRLTVT.

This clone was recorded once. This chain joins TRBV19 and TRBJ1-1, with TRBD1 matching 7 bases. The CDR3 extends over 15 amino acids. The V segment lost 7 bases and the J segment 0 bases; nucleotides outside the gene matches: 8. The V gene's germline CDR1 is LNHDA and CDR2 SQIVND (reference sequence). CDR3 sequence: CASNIRGVMNTEAFF. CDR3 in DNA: TGTGCCAGTAATATCAGGGGGGTCATGAACACTGAAGCTTTCTTT.

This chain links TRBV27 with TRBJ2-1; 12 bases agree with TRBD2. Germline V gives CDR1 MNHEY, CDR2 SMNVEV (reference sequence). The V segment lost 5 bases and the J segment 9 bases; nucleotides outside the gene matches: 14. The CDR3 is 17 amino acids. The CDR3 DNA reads TGTGCCAGCAGTCGTCTTCCTAGCGGGAGGGCCGTGATTGAGCAGTTCTTC. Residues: CASSRLPSGRAVIEQFF.

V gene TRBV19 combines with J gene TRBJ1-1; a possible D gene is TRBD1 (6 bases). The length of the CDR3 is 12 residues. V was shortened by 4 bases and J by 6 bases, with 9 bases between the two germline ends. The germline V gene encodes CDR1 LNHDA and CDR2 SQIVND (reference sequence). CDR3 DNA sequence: TGTGCCAGTAGTACCGAGGGGGCTGAAGCTTTCTTT. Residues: CASSTEGAEAFF. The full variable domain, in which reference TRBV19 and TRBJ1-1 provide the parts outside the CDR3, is DGGITQSPKYLFRKEGQNVTLSCEQNLNHDAMYWYRQDPGQGLRLIYYSQIVNDFQKGDIAEGYSVSREKKESFPLTVTSAQKNPTAFYLCASSTEGAEAFFGQGTRLTVV.

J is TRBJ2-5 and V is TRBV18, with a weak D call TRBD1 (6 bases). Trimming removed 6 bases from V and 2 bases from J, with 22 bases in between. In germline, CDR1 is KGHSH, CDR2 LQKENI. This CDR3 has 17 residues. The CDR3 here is CASSQAPDRVGQETQYF. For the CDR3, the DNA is TGTGCCAGCTCCCAAGCCCCGGACAGAGTAGGTCAAGAGACCCAGTACTTC.

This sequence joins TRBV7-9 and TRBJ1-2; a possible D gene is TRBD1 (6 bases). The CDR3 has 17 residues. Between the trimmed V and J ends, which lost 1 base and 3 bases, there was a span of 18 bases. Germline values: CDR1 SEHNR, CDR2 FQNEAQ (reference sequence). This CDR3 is CASSLEWTAKPDYGYTF. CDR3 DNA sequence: TGTGCCAGCAGCTTAGAATGGACAGCCAAGCCCGACTATGGCTACACCTTC.

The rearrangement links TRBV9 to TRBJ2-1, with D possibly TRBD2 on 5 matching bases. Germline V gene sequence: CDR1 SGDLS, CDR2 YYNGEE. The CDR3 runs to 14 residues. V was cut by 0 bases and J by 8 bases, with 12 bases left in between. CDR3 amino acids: CASSVGVREDEQFF. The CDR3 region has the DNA TGTGCCAGCAGCGTAGGGGTTCGGGAAGATGAGCAGTTCTTC. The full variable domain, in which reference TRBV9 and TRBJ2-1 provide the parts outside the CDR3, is DSGVTQTPKHLITATGQRVTLRCSPRSGDLSVYWYQQSLDQGLQFLIQYYNGEERAKGNILERFSAQQFPDLHSELNLSSLELGDSALYFCASSVGVREDEQFFGPGTRLTVL.

The CDR3 protein is CASSLIRTDGGNTIYF. The CDR3 DNA is TGTGCCAGCAGCTTAATAAGAACTGACGGCGGAAACACCATATATTTT. The J gene is TRBJ1-3, the V gene TRBV7-9, with unresolved D. Germline V gene sequence: CDR1 SEHNR, CDR2 FQNEAQ (reference sequence). Between the trimmed V and J ends, which lost 2 bases and 4 bases, there was a span of 15 bases. There are 16 residues in the CDR3. The variable domain in full, with the rest retrieved from reference TRBV7-9 and TRBJ1-3, is DTGVSQNPRHKITKRGQNVTFRCDPISEHNRLYWYRQTLGQGPEFLTYFQNEAQLEKSRLLSDRFSAERPKGSFSTLEIQRTEQGDSAMYLCASSLIRTDGGNTIYFGEGSWLTVV.

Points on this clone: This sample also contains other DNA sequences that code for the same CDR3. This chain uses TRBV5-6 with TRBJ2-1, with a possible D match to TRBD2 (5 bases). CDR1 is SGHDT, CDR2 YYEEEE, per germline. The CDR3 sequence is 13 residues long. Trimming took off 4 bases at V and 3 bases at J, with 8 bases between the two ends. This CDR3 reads CASSPGLYNEQFF. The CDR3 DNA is TGTGCCAGCAGCCCTGGACTCTACAATGAGCAGTTCTTC.

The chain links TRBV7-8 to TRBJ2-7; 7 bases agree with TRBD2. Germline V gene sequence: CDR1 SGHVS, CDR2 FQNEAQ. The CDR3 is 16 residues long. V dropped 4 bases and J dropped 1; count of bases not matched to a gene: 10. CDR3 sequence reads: CASSSASGEGSYEQYF. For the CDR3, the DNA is TGTGCCAGCAGCTCGGCTTCGGGGGAGGGGTCCTACGAGCAGTACTTC.